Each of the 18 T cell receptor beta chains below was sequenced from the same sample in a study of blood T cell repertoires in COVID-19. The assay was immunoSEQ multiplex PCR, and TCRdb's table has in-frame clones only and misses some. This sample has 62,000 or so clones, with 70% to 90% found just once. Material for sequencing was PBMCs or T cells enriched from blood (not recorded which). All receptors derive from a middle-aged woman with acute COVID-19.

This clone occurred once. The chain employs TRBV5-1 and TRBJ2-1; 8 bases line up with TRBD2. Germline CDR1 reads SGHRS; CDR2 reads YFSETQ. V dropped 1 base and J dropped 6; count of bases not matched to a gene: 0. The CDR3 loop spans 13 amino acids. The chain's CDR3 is CASSLTSGNEQFF. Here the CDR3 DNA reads TGCGCCAGCAGCTTGACTAGCGGCAATGAGCAGTTCTTC.

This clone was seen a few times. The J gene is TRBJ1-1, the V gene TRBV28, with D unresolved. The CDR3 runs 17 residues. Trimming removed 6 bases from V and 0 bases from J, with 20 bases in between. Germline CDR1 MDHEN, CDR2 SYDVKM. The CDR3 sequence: CASSTRYRVAMNTEAFF. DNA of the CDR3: TGTGCCAGCAGCACTCGGTACCGGGTCGCTATGAACACTGAAGCTTTCTTT.

The CDR3 protein is CASSPGTASGNTIYF. The CDR3 DNA sequence: TGTGCCAGCAGCCCCGGGACAGCCTCTGGAAACACCATATATTTT. This chain connects TRBV9 to TRBJ1-3, with TRBD1 identical over 7 bases. V lost 4 bases and J lost 0; bases outside the gene matches: 4. Germline V gene data show CDR1 as SGDLS and CDR2 as YYNGEE. The CDR3 has 15 residues.

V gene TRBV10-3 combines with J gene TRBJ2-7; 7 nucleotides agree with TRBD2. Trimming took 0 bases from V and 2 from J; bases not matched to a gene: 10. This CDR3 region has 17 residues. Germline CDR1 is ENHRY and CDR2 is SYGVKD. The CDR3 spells CAISESGEGKITYEQYF. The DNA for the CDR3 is TGTGCCATCAGTGAGTCGGGGGAGGGGAAGATTACCTACGAGCAGTACTTC.

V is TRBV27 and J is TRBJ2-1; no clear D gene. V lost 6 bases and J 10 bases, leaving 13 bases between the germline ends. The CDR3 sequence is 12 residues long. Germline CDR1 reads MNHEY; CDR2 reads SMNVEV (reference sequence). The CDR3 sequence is CASSDTSQEQFF. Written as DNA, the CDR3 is TGTGCCAGCAGCGACACCTCACAGGAGCAGTTCTTC.

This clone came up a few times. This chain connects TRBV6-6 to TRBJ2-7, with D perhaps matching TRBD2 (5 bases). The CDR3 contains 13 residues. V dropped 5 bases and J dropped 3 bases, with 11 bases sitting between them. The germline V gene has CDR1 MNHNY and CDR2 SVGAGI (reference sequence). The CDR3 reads CASSRVRDYEQYV. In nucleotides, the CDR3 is TGTGCCAGCAGTAGGGTCCGGGACTACGAGCAGTACGTC.

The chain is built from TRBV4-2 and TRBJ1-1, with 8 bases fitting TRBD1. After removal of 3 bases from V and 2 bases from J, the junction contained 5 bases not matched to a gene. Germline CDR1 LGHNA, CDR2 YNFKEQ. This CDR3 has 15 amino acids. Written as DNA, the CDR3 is TGTGCCAGCAGCCATGTCGGACAGGGCAACACTGAAGCTTTCTTT. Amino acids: CASSHVGQGNTEAFF.

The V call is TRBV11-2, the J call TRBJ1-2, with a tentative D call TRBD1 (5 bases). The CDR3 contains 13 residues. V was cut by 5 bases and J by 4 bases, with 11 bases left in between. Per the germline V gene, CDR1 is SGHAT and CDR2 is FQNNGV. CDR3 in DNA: TGTGCCAGCAGCACCGACAGAGTCTATGGCTACACCTTC. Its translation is CASSTDRVYGYTF.

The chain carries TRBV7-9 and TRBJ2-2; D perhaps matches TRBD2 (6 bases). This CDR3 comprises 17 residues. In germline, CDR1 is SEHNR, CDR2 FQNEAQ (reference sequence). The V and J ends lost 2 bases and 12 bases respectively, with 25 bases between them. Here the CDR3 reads CASSLSPPGRRVVKLFF. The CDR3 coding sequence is TGTGCCAGCAGCTTATCGCCCCCGGGACGGAGGGTGGTGAAGCTGTTTTTT. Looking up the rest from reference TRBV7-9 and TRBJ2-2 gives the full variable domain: DTGVSQNPRHKITKRGQNVTFRCDPISEHNRLYWYRQTLGQGPEFLTYFQNEAQLEKSRLLSDRFSAERPKGSFSTLEIQRTEQGDSAMYLCASSLSPPGRRVVKLFFGEGSRLTVL.

CDR3 in DNA: TGTGCCAGCAGTTTACAGGGCAGCACAGATACGCAGTATTTT. Protein sequence: CASSLQGSTDTQYF. This rearrangement joins TRBV6-4 to TRBJ2-3; perhaps TRBD1 as D (6 bases). Germline CDR1 and CDR2: MRHNA and SNTAGT. Trimming removed 5 bases at V and 0 bases at J, with 9 bases between. CDR3 length: 14 amino acids.

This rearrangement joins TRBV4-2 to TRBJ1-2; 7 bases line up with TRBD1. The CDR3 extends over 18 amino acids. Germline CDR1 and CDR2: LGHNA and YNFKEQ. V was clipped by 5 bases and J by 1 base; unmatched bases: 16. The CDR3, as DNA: TGTGCCAGCAGCTCACACCGGGACAGAGACACATATAACTATGGCTACACCTTC. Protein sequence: CASSSHRDRDTYNYGYTF.

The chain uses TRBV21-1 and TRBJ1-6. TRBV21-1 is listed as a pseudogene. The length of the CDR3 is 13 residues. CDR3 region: CASSKLRNSPLHF. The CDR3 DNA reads TGTGCCAGCAGCAAACTTAGAAATTCACCCCTCCACTTT.

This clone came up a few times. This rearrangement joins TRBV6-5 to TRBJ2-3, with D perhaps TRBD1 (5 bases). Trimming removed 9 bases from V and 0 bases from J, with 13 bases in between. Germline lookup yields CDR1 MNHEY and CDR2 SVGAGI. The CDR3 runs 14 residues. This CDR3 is CASGSTDSTDTQYF. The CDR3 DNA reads TGTGCCAGTGGCTCGACAGATAGCACAGATACGCAGTATTTT.

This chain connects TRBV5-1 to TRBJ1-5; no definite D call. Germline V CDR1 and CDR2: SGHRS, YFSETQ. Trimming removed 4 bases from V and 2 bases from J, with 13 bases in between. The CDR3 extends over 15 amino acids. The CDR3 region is CASSLSSGGNQPQHF. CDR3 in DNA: TGCGCCAGCAGCCTCTCAAGTGGAGGCAATCAGCCCCAGCATTTT.

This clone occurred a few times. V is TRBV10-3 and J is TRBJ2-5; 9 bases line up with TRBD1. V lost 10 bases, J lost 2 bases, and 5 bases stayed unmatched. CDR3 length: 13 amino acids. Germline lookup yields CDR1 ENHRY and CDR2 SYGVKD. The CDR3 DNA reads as TGTGCCACCACAGGGGGCAATCAAGAGACCCAGTACTTC. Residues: CATTGGNQETQYF.

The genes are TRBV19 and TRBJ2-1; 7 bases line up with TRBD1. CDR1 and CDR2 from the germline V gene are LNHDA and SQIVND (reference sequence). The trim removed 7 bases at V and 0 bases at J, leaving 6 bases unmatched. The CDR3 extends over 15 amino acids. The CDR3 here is CASTQDRSSYNEQFF. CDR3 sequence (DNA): TGTGCCAGTACACAGGACAGGAGCTCCTACAATGAGCAGTTCTTC.

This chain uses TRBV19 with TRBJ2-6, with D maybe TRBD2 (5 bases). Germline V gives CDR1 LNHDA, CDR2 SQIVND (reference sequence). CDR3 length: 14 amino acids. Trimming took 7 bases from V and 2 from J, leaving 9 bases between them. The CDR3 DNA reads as TGTGCCAGTACGGGGTGGACTGGGGCCAACGTCCTGACTTTC. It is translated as CASTGWTGANVLTF.

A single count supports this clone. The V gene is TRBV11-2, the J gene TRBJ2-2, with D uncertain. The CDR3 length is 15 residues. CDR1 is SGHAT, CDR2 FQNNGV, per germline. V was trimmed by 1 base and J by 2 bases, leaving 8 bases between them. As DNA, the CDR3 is TGTGCCAGCAGCTTAGGACACTTCAACACCGGGGAGCTGTTTTTT. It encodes CASSLGHFNTGELFF. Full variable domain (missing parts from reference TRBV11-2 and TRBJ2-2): EAGVAQSPRYKIIEKRQSVAFWCNPISGHATLYWYQQILGQGPKLLIQFQNNGVVDDSQLPKDRFSAERLKGVDSTLKIQPAKLEDSAVYLCASSLGHFNTGELFFGEGSRLTVL.